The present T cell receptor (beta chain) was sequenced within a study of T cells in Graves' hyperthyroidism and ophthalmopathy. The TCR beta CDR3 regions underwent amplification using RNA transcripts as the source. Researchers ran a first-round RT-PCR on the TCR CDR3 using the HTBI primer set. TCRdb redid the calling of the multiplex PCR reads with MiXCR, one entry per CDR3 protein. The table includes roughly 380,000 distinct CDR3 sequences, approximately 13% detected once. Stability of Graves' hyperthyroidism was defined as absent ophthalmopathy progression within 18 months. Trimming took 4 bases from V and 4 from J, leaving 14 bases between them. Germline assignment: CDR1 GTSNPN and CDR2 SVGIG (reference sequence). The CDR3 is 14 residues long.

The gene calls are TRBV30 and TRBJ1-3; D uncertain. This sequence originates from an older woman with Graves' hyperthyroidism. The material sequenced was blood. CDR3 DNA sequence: TGTGCCTGGACAATGAGAATATCGGGAAACACCATATATTTT. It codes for CAWTMRISGNTIYF.